This T cell receptor (beta chain) was obtained from a study of shared clonotypes between healthy human individuals. Across the whole study: Per donor, three plates held CD4 naive cells, three held CD4 memory, two held CD8 naive and one held CD8 memory.

In the naive CD8 group, cells lacked CD45RO and were positively selected for CCR7, so terminally differentiated effector memory CD45RA+ cells were left out. Germline V gives CDR1 MGHDK, CDR2 SYGVNS. The CDR3 contains 14 residues. Trimming took 4 bases from V and 2 from J; bases not matched to a gene: 3. Researchers divided each subset's genomic DNA evenly across several immunoSEQ plates. Data came from immunoSEQ multiplex PCR; TCRdb stores just in-frame clones and leaves some out. The sample comprises hundreds of thousands of clones, 98% of which are singletons, and approximately 0.3% rests with the top ten.

The sequenced sample consisted of naive CD8+ T cells sorted from blood. The sequence derives from a man aged 25 to 40 in good health. This rearrangement joins TRBV25-1 to TRBJ2-7, with 9 nucleotides matching TRBD2. The CDR3 DNA is TGTGCCAGCAGTGGGCCTAGCGGGGCCTACGAGCAGTACTTC. Protein product: CASSGPSGAYEQYF.